These 10 T cell receptor beta chains were sequenced from one sample in a study of cytomegalovirus exposure and HLA in healthy donors. The primer mix had 60 Vbeta and 13 Jbeta primers. Sequencing was performed with immunoSEQ multiplex PCR; in TCRdb, only in-frame clones are kept and a portion is missing. The sample carries some 140,000 clones, more than 70% recorded once. The sample consisted of PBMCs. Receptors originate from a middle-aged woman in good health and CMV-seropositive.

The chain employs TRBV2 and TRBJ2-7; D not certain. The V end lost 6 bases, the J end lost 4 bases, and 7 bases lay between the germline ends. There are 11 residues in the CDR3. Germline CDR1 is SNHLY and CDR2 is FYNNEI. CDR3 bases: TGTGCCAGCAGGCAAGAGTACGAGCAGTACTTC. Translation: CASRQEYEQYF.

The chain joins TRBV7-8 to TRBJ2-7; 8 bases fit TRBD2. Unmatched junction bases numbered 5, after V lost 4 bases and J lost 3 bases. Germline V gene sequence: CDR1 SGHVS, CDR2 FQNEAQ. There are 14 residues in the CDR3. This chain's CDR3 is CASSSRLAYYEQYF. DNA for the CDR3: TGTGCCAGCAGCTCCCGACTAGCGTACTACGAGCAGTACTTC.

The chain recombines TRBV2 with TRBJ2-1; 10 nucleotides match TRBD2. The V segment lost 8 bases and the J segment 0 bases; nucleotides outside the gene matches: 4. Looked up from germline, CDR1 is SNHLY and CDR2 is FYNNEI. The CDR3 runs to 15 residues. CDR3 residues: CASGASGSSYNEQFF. CDR3 nucleotides: TGTGCCAGCGGAGCTAGCGGGAGCTCCTACAATGAGCAGTTCTTC. The complete variable domain, with remaining parts taken from reference TRBV2 and TRBJ2-1, reads EPEVTQTPSHQVTQMGQEVILRCVPISNHLYFYWYRQILGQKVEFLVSFYNNEISEKSEIFDDQFSVERPDGSNFTLKIRSTKLEDSAMYFCASGASGSSYNEQFFGPGTRLTVL.

J is TRBJ2-4 and V is TRBV6-1; a possible D gene is TRBD2 (6 bases). Germline values: CDR1 MNHNS, CDR2 SASEGT. V lost 1 base and J lost 0, with 16 bases in between. The CDR3 sequence is 18 residues long. Here the CDR3 DNA reads TGTGCCAGCAGTGAAGACCTCCTAGCGAACCTAGCCAAAAACATTCAGTACTTC. This gives the protein CASSEDLLANLAKNIQYF.

This clone was counted between two and nine times. Here the CDR3 reads CASSPVWTSGRKIAYEQYF. The DNA for the CDR3 is TGTGCCAGCTCACCAGTATGGACTAGCGGGAGGAAAATAGCCTACGAGCAGTACTTC. The V and J genes are TRBV18 and TRBJ2-7, with 14 bases matching TRBD2. Germline assignment: CDR1 KGHSH and CDR2 LQKENI. The CDR3 sequence is 19 residues long. J lost 2 bases, V lost 2 bases, and 11 bases had no gene match. The full variable domain, in which reference TRBV18 and TRBJ2-7 provide the parts outside the CDR3, is NAGVMQNPRHLVRRRGQEARLRCSPMKGHSHVYWYRQLPEEGLKFMVYLQKENIIDESGMPKERFSAEFPKEGPSILRIQQVVRGDSAAYFCASSPVWTSGRKIAYEQYFGPGTRLTVT.

V and J are TRBV7-3 and TRBJ2-2; TRBD2 matches 8 bases. Germline V gene sequence: CDR1 SGHTA, CDR2 FQGTGA. This CDR3 region has 17 residues. The junction had 12 bases not matched to a gene; V was cut back by 5 bases and J by 4 bases. This chain's CDR3 is CASSLTPWTSSTGELFF. DNA for the CDR3: TGTGCCAGCAGCCTGACCCCGTGGACTAGCAGCACCGGGGAGCTGTTTTTT.

This chain uses TRBV6-5 with TRBJ2-3, with D perhaps TRBD2 (6 bases). CDR3 length equals 14 residues. Trimming pared 6 bases from V and 4 bases from J, leaving 14 bases between. The germline V gene has CDR1 MNHEY and CDR2 SVGAGI. As DNA, the CDR3 is TGTGCCAGCAGACGGGAGTTATTCGCAGATACGCAGTATTTT. Protein product: CASRRELFADTQYF.

V gene TRBV14 combines with J gene TRBJ2-5, with 14 bases fitting TRBD2. The germline V gene encodes CDR1 SGHDN and CDR2 FVKESK. The CDR3 has 20 amino acids. After removal of 0 bases from V and 4 bases from J, the junction contained 13 bases not matched to a gene. The CDR3 spells CASSQEVGLGLAGVGETQYF. The CDR3 DNA reads as TGTGCCAGCAGCCAAGAAGTTGGGTTGGGACTAGCGGGAGTCGGAGAGACCCAGTACTTC.

V usage is TRBV29-1 and J usage is TRBJ2-1; 13 bases match TRBD2. V lost 4 bases, J lost 3 bases, and 6 bases stayed unmatched. CDR1 SQVTM and CDR2 ANQGSEA come from the germline V gene. This CDR3 comprises 16 residues. CDR3 nucleotides: TGCAGCGTTGCTTCGGGACTAGCGGGAAACTACAATGAGCAGTTCTTC. It specifies CSVASGLAGNYNEQFF.

V is TRBV6-6 and J is TRBJ2-1; TRBD2 agrees at 7 bases. The V gene's germline CDR1 is MNHNY and CDR2 SVGAGI (reference sequence). Losses at the gene ends were 0 bases for V and 1 base for J; bases not matched to a gene: 3. This CDR3 spans 16 amino acids. The CDR3 bases are TGTGCCAGCAGTTACTCGCCTAGCGGTTCCTACAATGAGCAGTTCTTC. Protein: CASSYSPSGSYNEQFF.